These 7 T cell receptor beta chains came from one sample sequenced in a study of cytotoxic CD8 clonotypes in ibrutinib-treated CLL. Generated by immunoSEQ multiplex PCR, the TCRdb table keeps only in-frame clones and is missing some. This table holds roughly 200,000 clones, over 60% found once. The material sequenced was PBMCs, taken after 24 months of ibrutinib treatment. These receptors were collected from a human donor with chronic lymphocytic leukemia.

The J gene is TRBJ1-5, the V gene TRBV27; D is possibly TRBD1 (5 bases). The germline V and J ends were trimmed by 3 bases and 6 bases, with 9 bases remaining between them. Germline loops: CDR1 MNHEY, CDR2 SMNVEV (reference sequence). The CDR3 spans 13 residues. CDR3 amino acids: CASSFRVRQPQHF. CDR3 nucleotide sequence: TGTGCCAGCAGTTTCAGGGTACGTCAGCCCCAGCATTTT.

This chain joins TRBV5-4 and TRBJ2-5; 13 nucleotides match TRBD2. This CDR3 region has 17 residues. Germline V gene data show CDR1 as SGHNT and CDR2 as YYREEE (reference sequence). With V trimmed by 3 bases and J by 2 bases, 7 bases remained unmatched. CDR3 DNA sequence: TGTGCCAGCAGCTCCGGCCCACTAGCGGGAGGGCAAGAGACCCAGTACTTC. It encodes CASSSGPLAGGQETQYF.

The V and J genes are TRBV6-1 and TRBJ1-3; possibly TRBD1 for D (5 bases). The V end lost 2 bases, the J end lost 4 bases, and 9 bases lay between the germline ends. CDR1 MNHNS and CDR2 SASEGT come from the germline V gene. CDR3 length equals 14 residues. The CDR3 here is CASSEQGLGNTIYF. CDR3 DNA sequence: TGTGCCAGCAGTGAACAGGGACTAGGAAACACCATATATTTT.

The rearrangement uses TRBV28 and TRBJ2-7, with D hard to call. Germline CDR1 MDHEN, CDR2 SYDVKM. The CDR3 is made up of 12 amino acids. Between the trimmed V and J ends, which lost 6 bases and 0 bases, there was a span of 6 bases. This chain's CDR3 is CASRPHSYEQYF. The DNA of the CDR3 is TGTGCCAGCAGACCACACTCCTACGAGCAGTACTTC.

The J gene is TRBJ2-1, the V gene TRBV7-2; D might be TRBD1 (6 bases). The germline V and J ends were trimmed by 5 bases and 8 bases, with 16 bases remaining between them. This CDR3 has 14 residues. Germline assignment: CDR1 SGHTA and CDR2 FQGNSA. CDR3 coding DNA: TGTGCCAGCAGCCCCCAGAGGGGGATGGATGAGCAGTTCTTC. It is translated as CASSPQRGMDEQFF.

V is TRBV30 and J is TRBJ2-4; TRBD2 matches at 13 bases. The CDR3 totals 17 residues. V was clipped by 3 bases and J by 2 bases; unmatched bases: 7. Germline V CDR1 and CDR2: GTSNPN, SVGIG (reference sequence). The CDR3 here is CAWRPTSGRVTKNIQYF. CDR3 bases: TGTGCCTGGAGACCAACTAGCGGGAGGGTGACCAAAAACATTCAGTACTTC. The variable domain in full, completed from reference TRBV30 and TRBJ2-4, reads SQTIHQWPATLVQPVGSPLSLECTVEGTSNPNLYWYRQAAGRGLQLLFYSVGIGQISSEVPQNLSASRPQDRQFILSSKKLLLSDSGFYLCAWRPTSGRVTKNIQYFGAGTRLSVL.

The chain combines TRBV4-3 with TRBJ2-3, with D unresolved. The CDR3 runs 19 residues. The germline V gene encodes CDR1 LGHNA and CDR2 YSLEER. V lost 3 bases and J lost 2, with 24 bases in between. CDR3 bases: TGCGCCAGCAGCCATGCCGTGTGGGTGGGAACCCCTGCCACAGATACGCAGTATTTT. Amino acids: CASSHAVWVGTPATDTQYF.